These T cell receptor beta chains were read from a single sample in a study of pediatric ulcerative colitis. TCRdb's table, derived via immunoSEQ multiplex PCR, lists solely in-frame clones and lacks some. This table holds about 64,000 clones, about 86% found once. Sequencing was performed on blood. All receptors come from a boy aged 5-17 years with severe ulcerative colitis. Both conserved end residues are part of each CDR3. The D gene is left open where the match is weak. Expanded clones are given a class, and other clones once, few, many or no size at all.

V gene: TRBV2; D gene: NA; clone size: NA; J gene: TRBJ1-4; CDR3 DNA: TGTGCCAGCACTTGGTCGGAGCTTAATGAAAAACTGTTTTTT; CDR3 protein: CASTWSELNEKLFF
V gene: TRBV7-2; D gene: TRBD2; clone size: NA; J gene: TRBJ2-3; CDR3 DNA: TGTGCCAGCAGCTTAGGTCGGCGGGAGTATGATACGCAGTATTTT; CDR3 protein: CASSLGRREYDTQYF
V gene: TRBV20-1; D gene: NA; clone size: NA; J gene: TRBJ2-2; CDR3 DNA: TGCAGTGCGGCAGACTACGGGGAGCTGTTTTTT; CDR3 protein: CSAADYGELFF
V gene: TRBV7-9; D gene: TRBD2; clone size: NA; J gene: TRBJ2-3; CDR3 DNA: TGTGCCAGCAGCTTCTCACTAGCGGGAGTACATGGCACAGATACGCAGTATTTT; CDR3 protein: CASSFSLAGVHGTDTQYF
V gene: TRBV4-3; D gene: NA; clone size: NA; J gene: TRBJ1-2; CDR3 DNA: TGCGCCAGCAGCCAAGACCCTAGATTCGAGGCGGCAGGCTACACCTTC; CDR3 protein: CASSQDPRFEAAGYTF
V gene: TRBV11-3; D gene: TRBD2; clone size: NA; J gene: TRBJ2-7; CDR3 DNA: TGTGCCAGCAGCTTCGGGACTAGCGTGTACAGCTCCTACGAGCAGTACTTC; CDR3 protein: CASSFGTSVYSSYEQYF
V gene: TRBV18; D gene: NA; clone size: once; J gene: TRBJ2-5; CDR3 DNA: TGTGCCAGCTCACCTGTTAGCGTTCAGGGCGGAGAGACCCAGTACTTC; CDR3 protein: CASSPVSVQGGETQYF
V gene: TRBV9; D gene: TRBD2; clone size: NA; J gene: TRBJ2-1; CDR3 DNA: TGTGCCAGCAGTCTGACCGGGACTAGCGGATACAATGAGCAGTTCTTC; CDR3 protein: CASSLTGTSGYNEQFF
V gene: TRBV28; D gene: NA; clone size: NA; J gene: TRBJ2-5; CDR3 DNA: TGTGCCAGCAGGTCTGTTCCTATGGAGACCCAGTACTTC; CDR3 protein: CASRSVPMETQYF
V gene: TRBV10-2; D gene: NA; clone size: NA; J gene: TRBJ2-2; CDR3 DNA: TGCGCCAGCAGTGAGCCCCCGAGTCTAGAGCTGTTTTTT; CDR3 protein: CASSEPPSLELFF
V gene: TRBV27; D gene: NA; clone size: NA; J gene: TRBJ2-5; CDR3 DNA: TGTGCCAGCAGACCCGAGGTACCGGACAGAGAGACCCAGTACTTC; CDR3 protein: CASRPEVPDRETQYF
V gene: TRBV7-9; D gene: NA; clone size: NA; J gene: TRBJ2-7; CDR3 DNA: TGTGCCAGCAGCCCTATGGACAGTAACGAGCAGTACTTC; CDR3 protein: CASSPMDSNEQYF
V gene: TRBV27; D gene: NA; clone size: NA; J gene: TRBJ2-1; CDR3 DNA: TGTGCCAGCAGTATAACCGGGTCCGTCCATGAGCAGTTCTTC; CDR3 protein: CASSITGSVHEQFF
V gene: TRBV9; D gene: NA; clone size: NA; J gene: TRBJ1-2; CDR3 DNA: TGTGCCAGCAGCGTAGGTGGGCCGCGTAACTATGGCTACACCTTC; CDR3 protein: CASSVGGPRNYGYTF
V gene: TRBV15; D gene: NA; clone size: NA; J gene: TRBJ2-1; CDR3 DNA: TGTGCCACCAGCAGAGCGCACAATGAGCAGTTCTTC; CDR3 protein: CATSRAHNEQFF
V gene: TRBV15; D gene: NA; clone size: NA; J gene: TRBJ1-5; CDR3 DNA: TGTGCCACCGCCGACAGGCTGAATCAGCCCCAGCATTTT; CDR3 protein: CATADRLNQPQHF
V gene: TRBV6-6; D gene: TRBD2; clone size: NA; J gene: TRBJ2-3; CDR3 DNA: TGTGCCAGCAGTCGCCTCGGCGGGAGCAGCACAGATACGCAGTATTTT; CDR3 protein: CASSRLGGSSTDTQYF
V gene: TRBV7-9; D gene: TRBD2; clone size: NA; J gene: TRBJ2-2; CDR3 DNA: TGTGCCAGCAGTCAAATCCCCTCCGGGACTACGTCCCCCGGGGAGCTGTTTTTT; CDR3 protein: CASSQIPSGTTSPGELFF
V gene: TRBV6-6; D gene: NA; clone size: NA; J gene: TRBJ2-1; CDR3 DNA: TGTGCCAGCACCCTACATCAGGACAGTAACAATGAGCAGTTCTTC; CDR3 protein: CASTLHQDSNNEQFF
V gene: TRBV19; D gene: NA; clone size: NA; J gene: TRBJ2-1; CDR3 DNA: TGTGCCAGTAGCTCCCTCCGGCTAGCGTCCTACAATGAGCAGTTCTTC; CDR3 protein: CASSSLRLASYNEQFF
V gene: TRBV6-1; D gene: NA; clone size: NA; J gene: TRBJ2-6; CDR3 DNA: TGTGCCAGCAGTGACCAGGGTTCTGGGGCCAACGTCCTGACTTTC; CDR3 protein: CASSDQGSGANVLTF
V gene: TRBV30; D gene: TRBD2; clone size: NA; J gene: TRBJ2-1; CDR3 DNA: TGTGCCTGGAACCTCTGGGGGGGTAGGGATCCGTTCTTC; CDR3 protein: CAWNLWGGRDPFF
V gene: TRBV7-2; D gene: TRBD2; clone size: NA; J gene: TRBJ2-7; CDR3 DNA: TGTGCCAGCAGCCCAGGGACTAGCGGTGGAGCCCCCTACGAGCAGTACTTC; CDR3 protein: CASSPGTSGGAPYEQYF
V gene: TRBV7-8; D gene: NA; clone size: NA; J gene: TRBJ1-1; CDR3 DNA: TGTGCCAGCAGCTCCCCAGGGGTGGGATACACTGAAGCTTTCTTT; CDR3 protein: CASSSPGVGYTEAFF
V gene: TRBV5-1; D gene: TRBD2; clone size: NA; J gene: TRBJ2-1; CDR3 DNA: TGCGCCAGCAGCCCCTATGCCGGGACTAGTTACAATGAGCAGTTCTTC; CDR3 protein: CASSPYAGTSYNEQFF
V gene: TRBV27; D gene: NA; clone size: NA; J gene: TRBJ1-5; CDR3 DNA: TGTGCCAGCAGTACGCAGGGCGGAGATCAGCCCCAGCATTTT; CDR3 protein: CASSTQGGDQPQHF
V gene: TRBV18; D gene: TRBD2; clone size: NA; J gene: TRBJ2-1; CDR3 DNA: TGTGCCAGCTCGGGGGCCGGGACTAGCTCCTACAATGAGCAGTTCTTC; CDR3 protein: CASSGAGTSSYNEQFF
V gene: TRBV21-1; D gene: NA; clone size: NA; J gene: TRBJ1-1; CDR3 DNA: TGTGCCAGCAGCCCGGGACCTATGAACACTGAAGCTTTCTTT; CDR3 protein: CASSPGPMNTEAFF
V gene: TRBV4-1; D gene: NA; clone size: NA; J gene: TRBJ2-7; CDR3 DNA: TGCGCCAGCAGCCCACGAATAGCTTACGAGCAGTACTTC; CDR3 protein: CASSPRIAYEQYF
V gene: TRBV9; D gene: NA; clone size: NA; J gene: TRBJ1-4; CDR3 DNA: TGTGCCAGCAGCGTAGAGCAGGGACCTAATGAAAAACTGTTTTTT; CDR3 protein: CASSVEQGPNEKLFF
V gene: TRBV27; D gene: TRBD2; clone size: once; J gene: TRBJ2-1; CDR3 DNA: TGTGCCAGCAGTTTTACTAGCGGGGGCAATGAGCAGTTCTTC; CDR3 protein: CASSFTSGGNEQFF
V gene: TRBV2; D gene: NA; clone size: NA; J gene: TRBJ2-7; CDR3 DNA: TGTGCCAGCAGCCCCCTCACAGAGCAGTACTTC; CDR3 protein: CASSPLTEQYF
V gene: TRBV4-3; D gene: NA; clone size: NA; J gene: TRBJ2-6; CDR3 DNA: TGCGCCAGCAGCCAAGAAGCCCGCGGGGCCTACTACAGCTCTGGGGCCAACGTCCTGACTTTC; CDR3 protein: CASSQEARGAYYSSGANVLTF
V gene: TRBV11-2; D gene: NA; clone size: NA; J gene: TRBJ2-7; CDR3 DNA: TGTGCCAGCAGCGACCGGGACGGATATTTCTACGAGCAGTACTTC; CDR3 protein: CASSDRDGYFYEQYF
V gene: TRBV13; D gene: TRBD2; clone size: NA; J gene: TRBJ2-5; CDR3 DNA: TGTGCCAGCAGTCCCGGACTAGCGGAACCCCAAGAGACCCAGTACTTC; CDR3 protein: CASSPGLAEPQETQYF
V gene: TRBV6-5; D gene: NA; clone size: NA; J gene: TRBJ2-7; CDR3 DNA: TGTGCCAGCAGGCCGAAGTCCAGCGGCGAGCAGTACTTC; CDR3 protein: CASRPKSSGEQYF
V gene: TRBV5-4; D gene: TRBD2; clone size: NA; J gene: TRBJ2-7; CDR3 DNA: TGTGCCAGCAGCCCCGGGACTAGCGTCCTTTACGAGCAGTACTTC; CDR3 protein: CASSPGTSVLYEQYF
V gene: TRBV2; D gene: NA; clone size: NA; J gene: TRBJ1-1; CDR3 DNA: TGTGCCAGCAGGAAGTATAAAACTGAAGCTTTCTTT; CDR3 protein: CASRKYKTEAFF
V gene: TRBV18; D gene: NA; clone size: NA; J gene: TRBJ1-2; CDR3 DNA: TGTGCCAGCTCCGAACAGGAGAACTATGGCTACACCTTC; CDR3 protein: CASSEQENYGYTF
V gene: TRBV23-1; D gene: NA; clone size: NA; J gene: TRBJ2-1; CDR3 DNA: TGCGCCAGCAGTCAATCCGGAAGAGGGGCCCGCCGGACGCTCGAGAATGAGCAGTTCTTC; CDR3 protein: CASSQSGRGARRTLENEQFF
V gene: TRBV4-1; D gene: NA; clone size: NA; J gene: TRBJ1-6; CDR3 DNA: TGCGCCAGCAGCCACTCCGACAGTCAGCTTAATTCACCCCTCCACTTT; CDR3 protein: CASSHSDSQLNSPLHF
V gene: TRBV6-5; D gene: TRBD1; clone size: NA; J gene: TRBJ1-1; CDR3 DNA: TGTGCCAGCAGTAGACAGGGAAAAGCTTTCTTT; CDR3 protein: CASSRQGKAFF
V gene: TRBV19; D gene: TRBD2; clone size: NA; J gene: TRBJ2-1; CDR3 DNA: TGTGCCAGTAAGGCTAGCGGGAGAAGCGAGCAGTTCTTC; CDR3 protein: CASKASGRSEQFF
V gene: TRBV10-3; D gene: NA; clone size: NA; J gene: TRBJ2-3; CDR3 DNA: TGTGCCATCAGTGAGCGGACAGTACCTAGCACAGATACGCAGTATTTT; CDR3 protein: CAISERTVPSTDTQYF
V gene: TRBV7-2; D gene: TRBD2; clone size: NA; J gene: TRBJ2-7; CDR3 DNA: TGTGCCAGCAGCTTAAAAGTTGGCCTGCTAGCGGATTACGAGCAGTACTTC; CDR3 protein: CASSLKVGLLADYEQYF
V gene: TRBV11-2; D gene: NA; clone size: NA; J gene: TRBJ2-1; CDR3 DNA: TGTGCCAGCAGCTTACAGAGTGCGTCCTACAATGAGCAGTTCTTC; CDR3 protein: CASSLQSASYNEQFF
V gene: TRBV19; D gene: TRBD1; clone size: NA; J gene: TRBJ1-5; CDR3 DNA: TGTGCCAGTAGTACCTGGGGACAGGGCGAAGAGCCCCAGCATTTT; CDR3 protein: CASSTWGQGEEPQHF